This note documents a single T cell receptor beta chain sequence. What it binds is unknown. Sequenced by immunoSEQ multiplex PCR; TCRdb stores in-frame clones only, minus some. This repertoire shows about 130,000 clones, over 90% found once; its top ten account for 4.5% to 6%. The entry originates in a study of T cell responses to AZD1222 COVID-19 vaccine. The study, taken as a whole, reports: A rise in Spike-specific TCR breadth and depth followed two AZD1222 doses. Variant regions that are unmutated are reportedly the target of nearly half of spike-specific TCRs. The study identified only five to seven AZD1222 recipients as seropositive at baseline.

Sample: peripheral blood, taken on day 0 of AZD1222 vaccination. The clonotype was recovered from an adult in good health.

This CDR3 reads CASSPPGQGTFGYTF. The CDR3 nucleotides read TGTGCCAGTAGTCCACCGGGACAGGGGACGTTTGGCTACACCTTC. The gene calls are TRBV19 and TRBJ1-2; 10 bases are shared with TRBD1. This CDR3 is built from 15 residues. Unmatched junction bases numbered 10, after V lost 5 bases and J lost 7 bases. Germline lookup yields CDR1 LNHDA and CDR2 SQIVND (reference sequence). Looking up the rest from reference TRBV19 and TRBJ1-2 gives the full variable domain: DGGITQSPKYLFRKEGQNVTLSCEQNLNHDAMYWYRQDPGQGLRLIYYSQIVNDFQKGDIAEGYSVSREKKESFPLTVTSAQKNPTAFYLCASSPPGQGTFGYTFGSGTRLTVV.